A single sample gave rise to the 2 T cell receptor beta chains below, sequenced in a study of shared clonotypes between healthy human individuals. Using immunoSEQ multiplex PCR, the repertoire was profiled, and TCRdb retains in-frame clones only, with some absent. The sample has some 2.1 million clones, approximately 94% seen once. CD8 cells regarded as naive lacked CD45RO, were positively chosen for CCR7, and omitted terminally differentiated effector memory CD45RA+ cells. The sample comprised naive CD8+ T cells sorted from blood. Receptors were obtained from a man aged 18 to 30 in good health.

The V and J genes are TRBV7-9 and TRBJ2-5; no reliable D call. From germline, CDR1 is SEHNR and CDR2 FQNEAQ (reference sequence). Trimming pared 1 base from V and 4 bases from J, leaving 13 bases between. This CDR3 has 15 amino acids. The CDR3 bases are TGTGCCAGCAGCTTAGTGGCAGACACCCGAGAGACCCAGTACTTC. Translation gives CASSLVADTRETQYF.

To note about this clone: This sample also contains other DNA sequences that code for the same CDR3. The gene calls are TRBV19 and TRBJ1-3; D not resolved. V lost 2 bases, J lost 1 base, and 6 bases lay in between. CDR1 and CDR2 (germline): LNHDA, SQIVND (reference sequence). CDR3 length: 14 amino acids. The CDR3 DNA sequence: TGTGCCAGTAGTATATCGGCTTCTGGAAACACCATATATTTT. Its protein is CASSISASGNTIYF.